This T cell receptor beta chain was identified in a study of blood T cell repertoires in COVID-19 (dated by TCRdb to 2020 to 2021). Notes on the research overall: For ImmuneRACE Cohort 3, a participant was defined as recovered based on two consecutive negative NP/OP PCR tests, clearance by a healthcare professional, or resolution of symptoms. The collaborator samples originated in the United States, Italy and Spain and spanned the acute and convalescent phases of COVID-19. The material from the prospective study consisted of cDNA or gDNA derived from T cells, B-cell-depleted T cells, or PBMCs. Subjects who had been exposed to COVID-19, were actively infected with it, or had recovered from it provided the deeply sampled blood TCRbeta repertoires that made up the dataset. A freely available public database, intended as a resource for researchers studying the immune response to SARS-CoV-2, is where the repertoires were released. Samples were obtained from the ongoing ImmuneRACE study (first 160 participants) and from about 1,300 subjects provided by 6 global collaborators. Nearly every sample came with metadata listing a de-identified subject ID, COVID-19 status, age in years and sex. HLA class I and class II types, where available, came from metadata supplied by the sample provider rather than from assay-based typing.

TCRbeta CDR3 regions were amplified from genomic DNA by means of the immunoSEQ Assay, a bias-controlled multiplex PCR. On the study's bioinformatics: The number of nucleated cells in each sample was estimated from the amplification of reference gene primers within the assay. To quantify the absolute abundance of each unique TCRbeta CDR3 rearrangement, sequence reads were collapsed and filtered. For each sample, productive Simpson clonality was calculated by taking the square root of Simpson's diversity index across productive rearrangements. TCRdb obtained this table from immuneACCESS and retained in-frame rearrangements with V and J assigned. These tables miss some clones; where compared with another copy, unresolved V genes account for less than half of the shortfall, and the remainder is unexplained. V, J and clone size are those of that table, while D and trimming were read from the DNA. Counted in this sample were around 190,000 clones; roughly 86% of them appeared once. About 26% of the sample is held by the ten biggest clonotypes.

In the prospective study, participants were about 18 to 89 years old, resided in 24 geographic areas of the United States, and were enrolled through a virtual design. In the prospective study, cohorts were assigned on the basis of participant-reported clinical history obtained from a screening survey and a study questionnaire. In the prospective study, mobile phlebotomists collected whole blood, serum and a nasopharyngeal or oropharyngeal swab from each participant. Participants in the prospective study had the option to provide additional blood draws and questionnaires over an approximately 2-month period. Before DNA extraction, blood samples from the prospective study were shipped at room temperature or frozen. This clone was seen a single time. Its cognate antigen has yet to be identified. Base qualities are not provided; no much larger clone lies one nucleotide away. Paper-wide results and their limitations: Clinical and demographic metadata were provided uncurated, with the amount varying by source and participant.

Its CDR3 holds 15 amino acids, cysteine through phenylalanine. The sequence is cut down to CDR3 DNA, 45 bases in frame from base 1. CDR1 SNHLY and CDR2 FYNNEI were looked up in the germline V gene. The junction shows trimming of 2 bases on V and 4 bases on J, plus 12 bases between the germline ends. This receptor was identified in a woman aged 40 to 49 in a cohort exposed to, infected with or recovered from COVID-19 (not recorded which). Specimen: PBMCs or T cells enriched from blood (not recorded which). This chain is built from TRBV2 and TRBJ1-5, with the D gene not clear enough to name. The DNA is as follows: TGTGCCAGCAGTGAAAGGTATCCGGGTAATCAGCCCCAGCATTTT. This translates into CASSERYPGNQPQHF.